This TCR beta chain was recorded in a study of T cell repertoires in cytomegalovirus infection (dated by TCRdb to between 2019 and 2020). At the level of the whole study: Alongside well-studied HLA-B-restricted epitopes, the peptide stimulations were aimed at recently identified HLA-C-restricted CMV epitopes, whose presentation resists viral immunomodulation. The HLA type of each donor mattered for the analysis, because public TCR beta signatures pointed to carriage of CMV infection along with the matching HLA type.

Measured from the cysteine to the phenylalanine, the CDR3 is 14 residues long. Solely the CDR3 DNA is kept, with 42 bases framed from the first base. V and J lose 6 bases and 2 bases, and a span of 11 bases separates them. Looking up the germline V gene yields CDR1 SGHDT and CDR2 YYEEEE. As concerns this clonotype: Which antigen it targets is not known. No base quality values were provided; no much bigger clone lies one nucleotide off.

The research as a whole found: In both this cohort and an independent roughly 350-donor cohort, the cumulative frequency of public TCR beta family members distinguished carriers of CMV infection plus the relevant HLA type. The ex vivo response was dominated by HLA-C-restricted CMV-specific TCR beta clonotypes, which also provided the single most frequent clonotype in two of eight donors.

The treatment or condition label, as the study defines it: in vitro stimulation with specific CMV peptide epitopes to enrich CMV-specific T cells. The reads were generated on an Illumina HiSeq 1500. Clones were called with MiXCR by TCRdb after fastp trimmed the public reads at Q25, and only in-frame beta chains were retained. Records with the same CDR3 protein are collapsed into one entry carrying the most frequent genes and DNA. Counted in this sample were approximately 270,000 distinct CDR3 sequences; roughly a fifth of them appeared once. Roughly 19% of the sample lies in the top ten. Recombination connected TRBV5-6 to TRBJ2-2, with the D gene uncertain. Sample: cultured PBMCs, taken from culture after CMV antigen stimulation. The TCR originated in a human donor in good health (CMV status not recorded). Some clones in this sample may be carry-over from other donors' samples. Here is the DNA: TGTGCCAGCACCGTGGACCTAAACACCGGGGAGCTGTTTTTT. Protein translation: CASTVDLNTGELFF.